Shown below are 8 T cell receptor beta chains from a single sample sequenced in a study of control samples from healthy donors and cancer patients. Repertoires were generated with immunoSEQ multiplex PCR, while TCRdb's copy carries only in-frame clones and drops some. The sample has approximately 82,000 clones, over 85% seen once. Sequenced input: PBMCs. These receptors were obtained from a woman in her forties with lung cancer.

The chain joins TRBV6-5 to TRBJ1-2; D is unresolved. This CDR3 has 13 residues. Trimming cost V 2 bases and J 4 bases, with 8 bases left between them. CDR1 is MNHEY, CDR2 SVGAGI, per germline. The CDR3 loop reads CASSYAGSYGYTF. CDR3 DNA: TGTGCCAGCAGTTACGCAGGAAGCTATGGCTACACCTTC.

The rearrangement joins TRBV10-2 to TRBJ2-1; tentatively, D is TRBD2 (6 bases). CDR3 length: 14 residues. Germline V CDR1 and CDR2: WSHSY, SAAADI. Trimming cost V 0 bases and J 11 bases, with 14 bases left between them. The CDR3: CASSESHGTSKQFF. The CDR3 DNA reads TGCGCCAGCAGTGAGTCCCATGGGACTTCGAAGCAGTTCTTC.

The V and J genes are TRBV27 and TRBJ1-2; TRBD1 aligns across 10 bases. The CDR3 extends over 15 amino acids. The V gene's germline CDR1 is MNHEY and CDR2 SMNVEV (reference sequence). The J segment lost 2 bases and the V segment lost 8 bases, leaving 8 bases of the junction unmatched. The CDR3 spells CASGSGQGVNYGYTF. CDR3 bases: TGTGCCAGCGGCAGCGGACAGGGGGTCAACTATGGCTACACCTTC.

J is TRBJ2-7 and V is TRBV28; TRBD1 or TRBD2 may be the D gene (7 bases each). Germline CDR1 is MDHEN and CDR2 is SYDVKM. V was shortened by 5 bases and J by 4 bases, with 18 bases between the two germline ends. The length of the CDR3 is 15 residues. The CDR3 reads CASSLTGNSGYEQYF. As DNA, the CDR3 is TGTGCCAGCAGTCTGACAGGGAATAGCGGGTACGAGCAGTACTTC. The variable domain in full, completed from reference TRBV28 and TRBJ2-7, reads DVKVTQSSRYLVKRTGEKVFLECVQDMDHENMFWYRQDPGLGLRLIYFSYDVKMKEKGDIPEGYSVSREKKERFSLILESASTNQTSMYLCASSLTGNSGYEQYFGPGTRLTVT.

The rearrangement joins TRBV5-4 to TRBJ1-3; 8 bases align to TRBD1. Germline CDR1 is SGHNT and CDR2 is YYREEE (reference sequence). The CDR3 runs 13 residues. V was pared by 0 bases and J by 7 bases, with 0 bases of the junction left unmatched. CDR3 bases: TGTGCCAGCAGCTTGGGACAGGGGAACACCATATATTTT. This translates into CASSLGQGNTIYF.

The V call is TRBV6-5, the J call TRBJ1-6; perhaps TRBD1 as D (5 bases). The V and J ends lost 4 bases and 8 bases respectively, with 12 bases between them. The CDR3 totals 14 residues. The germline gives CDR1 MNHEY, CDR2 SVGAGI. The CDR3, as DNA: TGTGCCAGCAGTTCCGGGACCTCCCATTCACCCCTCCACTTT. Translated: CASSSGTSHSPLHF.

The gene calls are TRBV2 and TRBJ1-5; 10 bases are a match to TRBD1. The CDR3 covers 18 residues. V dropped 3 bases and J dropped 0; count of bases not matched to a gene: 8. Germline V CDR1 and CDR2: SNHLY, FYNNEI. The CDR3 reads CASSERQGALFSNQPQHF. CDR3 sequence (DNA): TGTGCCAGCAGTGAGCGACAGGGGGCCCTTTTTAGCAATCAGCCCCAGCATTTT.

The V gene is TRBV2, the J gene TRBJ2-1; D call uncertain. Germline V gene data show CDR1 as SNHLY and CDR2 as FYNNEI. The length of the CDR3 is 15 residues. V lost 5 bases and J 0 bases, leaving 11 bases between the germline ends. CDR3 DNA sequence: TGTGCCAGCAGTCCTGTAGCAGGCTCCTACAATGAGCAGTTCTTC. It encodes CASSPVAGSYNEQFF. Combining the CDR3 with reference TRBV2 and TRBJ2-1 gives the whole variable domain EPEVTQTPSHQVTQMGQEVILRCVPISNHLYFYWYRQILGQKVEFLVSFYNNEISEKSEIFDDQFSVERPDGSNFTLKIRSTKLEDSAMYFCASSPVAGSYNEQFFGPGTRLTVL.